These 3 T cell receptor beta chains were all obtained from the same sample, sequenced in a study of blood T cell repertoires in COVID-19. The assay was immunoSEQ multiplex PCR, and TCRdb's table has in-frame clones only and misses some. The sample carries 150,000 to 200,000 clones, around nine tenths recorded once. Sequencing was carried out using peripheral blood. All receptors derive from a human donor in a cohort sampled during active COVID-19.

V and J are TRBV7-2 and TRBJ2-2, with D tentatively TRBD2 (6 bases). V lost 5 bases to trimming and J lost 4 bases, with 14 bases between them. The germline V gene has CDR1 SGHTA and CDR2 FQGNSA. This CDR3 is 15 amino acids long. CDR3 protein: CASSATRERTGELFF. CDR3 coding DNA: TGTGCCAGCAGCGCGACTAGGGAGCGCACCGGGGAGCTGTTTTTT.

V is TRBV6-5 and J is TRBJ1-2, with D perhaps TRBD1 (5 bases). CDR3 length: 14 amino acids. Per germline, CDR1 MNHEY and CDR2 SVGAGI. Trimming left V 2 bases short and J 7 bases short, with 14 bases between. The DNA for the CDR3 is TGTGCCAGCAGTTACCGGGCGGAGGGGTTTGGCTACACCTTC. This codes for CASSYRAEGFGYTF.

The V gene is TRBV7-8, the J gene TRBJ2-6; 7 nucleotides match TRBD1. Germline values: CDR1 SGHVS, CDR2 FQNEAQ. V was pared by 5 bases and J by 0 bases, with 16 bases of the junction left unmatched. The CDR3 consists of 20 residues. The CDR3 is CASSPQGPSIASSGANVLTF. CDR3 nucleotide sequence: TGTGCCAGCAGCCCACAGGGGCCGTCTATAGCGAGCTCTGGGGCCAACGTCCTGACTTTC.